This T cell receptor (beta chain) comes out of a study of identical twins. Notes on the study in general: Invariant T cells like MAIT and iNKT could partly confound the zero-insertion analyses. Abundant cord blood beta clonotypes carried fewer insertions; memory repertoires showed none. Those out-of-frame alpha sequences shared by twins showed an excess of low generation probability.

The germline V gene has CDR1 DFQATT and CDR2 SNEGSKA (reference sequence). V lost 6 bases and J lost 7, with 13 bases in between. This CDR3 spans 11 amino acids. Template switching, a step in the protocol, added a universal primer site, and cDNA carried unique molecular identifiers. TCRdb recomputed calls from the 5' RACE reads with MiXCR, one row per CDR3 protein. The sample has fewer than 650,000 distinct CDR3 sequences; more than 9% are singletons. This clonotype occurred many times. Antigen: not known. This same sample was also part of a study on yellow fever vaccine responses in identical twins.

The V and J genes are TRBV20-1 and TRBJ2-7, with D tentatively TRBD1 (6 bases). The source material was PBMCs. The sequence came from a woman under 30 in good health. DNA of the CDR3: TGCAGTGCAAGACAGGTACGAGAGCAGTACTTC. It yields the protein CSARQVREQYF.